The 16 T cell receptor beta chains below all came from one sample that was sequenced in a study of blood T cell repertoires in COVID-19. TCRdb keeps only in-frame clones here, not all; method: immunoSEQ multiplex PCR. The table lists 150,000 to 200,000 clones, about 86% of them singletons, with over 2% in the top ten. The specimen was peripheral blood. These receptors were taken from a human donor with acute or convalescent COVID-19. The donor label of this sample is uncertain.

This chain links TRBV6-5 with TRBJ2-7; D gene uncertain. CDR3 length equals 15 residues. Germline V CDR1 and CDR2: MNHEY, SVGAGI. The ends were cut back, 0 bases at V and 4 bases at J, with 13 bases in the middle. In DNA, the CDR3 is TGTGCCAGCAGTTACTCGTCTCCTAGAAGGTACGAGCAGTACTTC. This codes for CASSYSSPRRYEQYF.

About this clone itself: Additional DNA sequences in this sample encode the identical CDR3. The V call is TRBV5-8, the J call TRBJ2-3; 12 positions agree with TRBD2. This CDR3 has 16 amino acids. Germline V gene lookup returns CDR1 SGHTS and CDR2 YDEGEE. V gave up 0 bases and J gave up 1 base; unmatched junction bases: 0. CDR3 bases: TGTGCCAGCAGCTTGGGACTAGCGGGGGGCACAGATACGCAGTATTTT. It is translated as CASSLGLAGGTDTQYF.

The chain has TRBV28 and TRBJ2-2; TRBD2 aligns across 10 bases. The CDR3 has 14 residues. CDR1 and CDR2 from the germline V gene are MDHEN and SYDVKM. In nucleotides, the CDR3 is TGTGGAAGCGGGAGGGCCAGCGGCACCGGGGAGCTGTTTTTT. It specifies CGSGRASGTGELFF.

Concerning this clone: A much larger clone is a single base away; this may be a read error. The chain recombines TRBV7-9 with TRBJ2-5; D possibly corresponds to TRBD1 (6 bases). Germline V CDR1 and CDR2: SEHNR, FQNEAQ (reference sequence). V lost 5 bases and J 2 bases, leaving 6 bases between the germline ends. The CDR3 totals 12 residues. The CDR3 here is CASSGQQETQYF. The CDR3 DNA follows: TGTGCCAGCAGCGGACAGCAAGAGACCCAGTACTTC.

The chain uses TRBV10-1 and TRBJ1-5; D call uncertain. V was trimmed by 0 bases and J by 9 bases, leaving 12 bases between them. The germline CDR1 and CDR2 sequences are WNHNN and SYGVQD (reference sequence). The CDR3 contains 14 residues. The CDR3 DNA is TGCGCCAGCAGTGAGTCGAACTCGTACGGGCCCCAGCATTTT. It yields the protein CASSESNSYGPQHF.

The genes are TRBV6-5 and TRBJ1-1; 7 bases are shared with TRBD1. V lost 6 bases and J lost 10; bases outside the gene matches: 8. Germline CDR1 is MNHEY and CDR2 is SVGAGI. CDR3 length: 12 residues. Written as DNA, the CDR3 is TGTGCCAGCAGCCTAACAGGGGCGGGAGCTTTCTTT. Its protein product is CASSLTGAGAFF.

The V and J genes are TRBV10-1 and TRBJ1-2, with a possible D match to TRBD1 (5 bases). Trimming took off 3 bases at V and 7 bases at J, with 18 bases between the two ends. Germline CDR1 and CDR2: WNHNN and SYGVQD (reference sequence). CDR3 size: 15 residues. The CDR3 sequence: CASSDSRTGGSGYTF. As DNA, the CDR3 is TGCGCCAGCAGTGATTCTAGGACGGGGGGAAGTGGCTACACCTTC.

The chain links TRBV7-8 to TRBJ2-7; 12 positions agree with TRBD2. Trimming at V came to 2 bases and at J to 3 bases, leaving 11 bases not matched to a gene. CDR1 is SGHVS, CDR2 FQNEAQ, per germline. The CDR3 has 18 amino acids. The CDR3 protein is CASSLFGTSGRRLYEQYF. Written as DNA, the CDR3 is TGTGCCAGCAGCTTATTTGGGACTAGCGGGCGACGACTCTACGAGCAGTACTTC.

The V gene is TRBV9, the J gene TRBJ2-2; 10 bases fit TRBD1. CDR1 and CDR2 from the germline V gene are SGDLS and YYNGEE. The V segment lost 7 bases and the J segment 4 bases; nucleotides outside the gene matches: 7. The CDR3 runs 15 residues. CDR3: CASADRGPGTGELFF. The CDR3 nucleotides read TGTGCCAGCGCCGACAGGGGGCCAGGCACCGGGGAGCTGTTTTTT.

The CDR3: CASSVAGQRGSPLHF. As DNA, the CDR3 is TGTGCCAGCAGCGTAGCGGGACAGAGGGGTTCACCCCTCCACTTT. This chain links TRBV9 with TRBJ1-6, with TRBD1 identical over 7 bases. CDR3 size: 15 residues. The junction had 6 bases not matched to a gene; V was cut back by 0 bases and J by 9 bases. Germline lookup yields CDR1 SGDLS and CDR2 YYNGEE.

The rearrangement uses TRBV28 and TRBJ1-1; D uncertain. V lost 7 bases and J lost 4, with 13 bases in between. Germline V gives CDR1 MDHEN, CDR2 SYDVKM. The CDR3 runs to 13 residues. The CDR3 region is CASISESFTEAFF. CDR3 DNA: TGTGCCAGCATCTCGGAGAGTTTCACTGAAGCTTTCTTT.

The rearrangement uses TRBV6-1 and TRBJ1-2; D unclear. This CDR3 region has 15 residues. CDR1 MNHNS and CDR2 SASEGT come from the germline V gene. Trimming removed 1 base at V and 5 bases at J, with 14 bases between. The DNA of the CDR3 is TGTGCCAGCAGTGAAGGACATCCCACCGTATATGGCTACACCTTC. Amino acids: CASSEGHPTVYGYTF.

This clone was detected only once. This chain joins TRBV5-1 and TRBJ2-7; 8 nucleotides agree with TRBD2. V trimming: 4 bases; J trimming: 5 bases; junction bases outside the gene matches: 11. There are 15 residues in the CDR3. Per the germline V gene, CDR1 is SGHRS and CDR2 is YFSETQ. The CDR3 DNA sequence: TGCGCCAGCAGCCCAGGTTCAAGTAGCGGGGACGAGCAGTACTTC. Amino acid sequence: CASSPGSSSGDEQYF.

V usage is TRBV5-1 and J usage is TRBJ2-5; D might be TRBD1 (6 bases). The germline gives CDR1 SGHRS, CDR2 YFSETQ. V gave up 8 bases and J gave up 5 bases, with 19 bases separating them. CDR3 length equals 14 residues. The CDR3 DNA reads as TGCGCCAGTTTCCCCCAGGGGCGAGGGGAGACCCAGTACTTC. Encoded protein: CASFPQGRGETQYF. Drawing the rest from reference TRBV5-1 and TRBJ2-5, the complete variable domain is KAGVTQTPRYLIKTRGQQVTLSCSPISGHRSVSWYQQTPGQGLQFLFEYFSETQRNKGNFPGRFSGRQFSNSRSEMNVSTLELGDSALYLCASFPQGRGETQYFGPGTRLLVL.

This CDR3 reads CASSSSGITDTQYF. In DNA, the CDR3 is TGCGCCAGCAGTAGTAGCGGGATCACAGATACGCAGTATTTT. The genes are TRBV10-1 and TRBJ2-3; TRBD2 agrees at 8 bases. The CDR3 spans 14 residues. After removal of 5 bases from V and 2 bases from J, the junction contained 3 bases not matched to a gene. Germline-derived CDR1 and CDR2 are WNHNN and SYGVQD (reference sequence).

The chain recombines TRBV30 with TRBJ2-3; TRBD2 matches 8 bases. This CDR3 has 14 residues. J was trimmed by 1 base and V by 3 bases; bases with no gene match: 3. Germline assignment: CDR1 GTSNPN and CDR2 SVGIG (reference sequence). CDR3 region: CAWSLGGGTDTQYF. In nucleotides, the CDR3 is TGTGCCTGGAGCCTCGGGGGGGGCACAGATACGCAGTATTTT.